The T cell receptor beta chain described here comes from a study of blood T cell repertoires in COVID-19. Study as a whole: T cells, B-cell-depleted T cells, or PBMCs provided the cDNA or gDNA that served as material.

Original processing methods: Quantification of nucleated cells was approximated via reference gene primer amplification. TCRdb's table, derived via immunoSEQ multiplex PCR, lists solely in-frame clones and lacks some. Clonal size and the V and J genes are those of that table, whereas D and trimming came from the DNA. The sample contains approximately 190,000 clones, 88% of which appear only once. This CDR3 spans 13 amino acids. Germline V gives CDR1 MGHDK, CDR2 SYGVNS. The V gene lost 8 bases and the J gene lost 5 bases, with 12 bases spanning the gap. The rearrangement joins TRBV25-1 to TRBJ2-2, with a tentative D call TRBD1 (5 bases). The sequence was collected from a man between 65 and 85 years old with active or convalescent COVID-19. The sequencing sample was made of peripheral blood. In DNA, the CDR3 is TGTGCCAGCTCGCCCACAGGTACCGGGGAGCTGTTTTTT. This sequence encodes CASSPTGTGELFF.